These 30 T cell receptor beta chains originate from one sample sequenced in a study of CD8+CD57+ T cells in acquired aplastic anemia. For CDR3 and TCR beta VDJ profiling, genomic DNA was the template used. MiXCR, run by TCRdb on the reads, gives a single entry per CDR3 protein. The data contain 200,000 to 250,000 distinct CDR3 sequences, about half of them singletons. Flow cytometry had shown expanded CD8+CD57+ cells in the patients chosen for sequencing. Sequences were obtained from sorted CD4+, CD8+, or CD8+CD57+ T cells (not recorded which) from PBMCs. All receptors derive from a human donor with aplastic anemia.

Worth noting for this clonotype: The germline gene is not matched at one end of the junction; a read error may be the cause. This rearrangement joins TRBV19 to TRBJ2-3; 12 nucleotides agree with TRBD1. In germline, CDR1 is LNHDA, CDR2 SQIVND (reference sequence). The CDR3 sequence is 17 residues long. CDR3 bases: TGTGCCAGTGGTATAGTAGGGACAGGGGGCCCCACAGATACGCAGTATTTT. Protein sequence: CASGIVGTGGPTDTQYF.

The table lists this clonotype with many counts. The chain uses TRBV12-3 or TRBV12-4 and TRBJ1-4; possibly TRBD1 for D (6 bases). The CDR3 covers 18 residues. V was cut by 1 base and J by 3 bases, with 18 bases left in between. CDR3 sequence (DNA): TGTGCCAGCAGTTTAGTCACAGGGAGGAGGGTTGCTAATGAAAAACTGTTTTTT. This sequence encodes CASSLVTGRRVANEKLFF.

This chain connects TRBV3-1 to TRBJ1-5; a possible D gene is TRBD1 (5 bases). Germline values: CDR1 LGHDT, CDR2 YNNKEL (reference sequence). Trimming removed 1 base at V and 2 bases at J, with 12 bases between. The CDR3 covers 16 residues. This CDR3 is CASSQGGAGGNQPQHF. CDR3 nucleotides: TGTGCCAGCAGCCAAGGAGGGGCTGGGGGCAATCAGCCCCAGCATTTT.

Points on this clonotype: This CDR3 fails to terminate in the conserved phenylalanine or tryptophan, so it likely reflects a read error. The limits of the CDR3 on the DNA are not certain, so only TCRdb's listed CDR3 is given. The J gene is TRBJ1-6, the V gene TRBV19; the DNA was not compared with TRBD1, the D call given in the table. Germline assignment: CDR1 LNHDA and CDR2 SQIVND (reference sequence). Both ends counted, the CDR3 spans 10 residues. CDR3 region: CASTRRGIDA.

This clonotype was seen ten or more times. The chain uses TRBV6-5 and TRBJ2-1; TRBD2 might be the D (5 bases). Trimming pared 5 bases from V and 6 bases from J, leaving 14 bases between. Germline CDR1 MNHEY, CDR2 SVGAGI. The CDR3 has 14 amino acids. The chain's CDR3 is CASSPRRLTNEQFF. The CDR3 nucleotides read TGTGCCAGCAGTCCACGGAGGCTAACCAATGAGCAGTTCTTC.

The count of this clonotype is one. The chain joins TRBV7-3 to TRBJ2-2; D ambiguous. V was clipped by 8 bases and J by 4 bases, with 11 bases between them. Germline CDR1 and CDR2: SGHTA and FQGTGA. This CDR3 has 13 amino acids. The CDR3 here is CASVGQSTGELFF. DNA for the CDR3: TGTGCCAGCGTCGGCCAGAGCACCGGGGAGCTGTTTTTT.

This clonotype was counted ten times or more. The chain combines TRBV7-8 with TRBJ2-5; maybe TRBD1 (5 bases). Trimming stripped 1 base from V and 5 bases from J, with 5 bases between. CDR1 is SGHVS, CDR2 FQNEAQ, per germline. This CDR3 has 12 amino acids. The CDR3 coding sequence is TGTGCCAGCAGCTTAGACAGGGAGACCCAGTACTTC. Its protein product is CASSLDRETQYF.

This clonotype has only a few counts. A much larger clone lies one base from this, so it may be a read error. This chain links TRBV20-1 with TRBJ1-1; D gene uncertain. Germline assignment: CDR1 DFQATT and CDR2 SNEGSKA (reference sequence). The CDR3 is 14 amino acids. Trimming took 6 bases from V and 2 from J, leaving 16 bases between them. In DNA, the CDR3 is TGCAGTGCCAAACCGGGAAACATAAACACTGAAGCTTTCTTT. Encoded protein: CSAKPGNINTEAFF.

This chain joins TRBV29-1 and TRBJ2-7; 7 bases map to TRBD1. There are 12 residues in the CDR3. CDR1 and CDR2 from the germline V gene are SQVTM and ANQGSEA. CDR3 coding DNA: TGCAGTGCGACAGGGCGCCGGTACGAGCAGTACTTC. As protein: CSATGRRYEQYF.

The chain joins TRBV7-9 to TRBJ2-7, with 8 bases matching TRBD1. Germline-derived CDR1 and CDR2 are SEHNR and FQNEAQ (reference sequence). This CDR3 has 15 residues. The J segment lost 3 bases and the V segment lost 5 bases, leaving 9 bases of the junction unmatched. The DNA for the CDR3 is TGTGCCAGCAGCCCTGAATACACAGGGGGCTACGAGCAGTACTTC. Protein product: CASSPEYTGGYEQYF.

This clonotype came up many times. This rearrangement joins TRBV9 to TRBJ1-6, with D possibly being TRBD1 (6 bases). The CDR3 runs 14 residues. Looked up from germline, CDR1 is SGDLS and CDR2 is YYNGEE. Trimming took 0 bases from V and 10 from J, leaving 11 bases between them. CDR3 amino acids: CASSVEDSRSPLHF. The CDR3 DNA follows: TGTGCCAGCAGCGTAGAGGACAGCAGGTCACCCCTCCACTTT.

Details on this clonotype: Relative to the germline gene, one junction end is altered; a read error may explain this. The V and J genes are TRBV5-1 and TRBJ1-1; the D gene is possibly TRBD1 (5 bases). Germline V gene data show CDR1 as SGHRS and CDR2 as YFSETQ. The CDR3 runs to 15 residues. CDR3 sequence: CASSQEGAGTREAFF. The DNA for the CDR3 is TGTGCCAGCAGCCAAGAGGGCGCAGGGACGAGAGAAGCTTTCTTT.

V gene TRBV15 combines with J gene TRBJ2-7; perhaps TRBD2 as D (6 bases). CDR1 and CDR2 from the germline V gene are LNHNV and YYDKDF (reference sequence). V shed 0 bases and J shed 1 base, with 7 bases lying between them. This CDR3 is 14 amino acids long. The CDR3 nucleotides are TGTGCCACCAGCAGAGAACGGGGGTCCTACGAGCAGTACTTC. This translates into CATSRERGSYEQYF.

About this clonotype itself: A much larger clone lies a single base off, so this may be a read error. This chain uses TRBV5-4 with TRBJ2-7; 9 positions agree with TRBD2. This CDR3 has 17 amino acids. The V gene's germline CDR1 is SGHNT and CDR2 YYREEE (reference sequence). The CDR3 protein is CASSLELGAGGYNEQCF. DNA of the CDR3: TGTGCCAGCAGCTTGGAATTAGGAGCGGGGGGATACAATGAGCAGTGCTTC.

This clonotype was seen many times. The chain has TRBV15 and TRBJ1-1, with 7 nucleotides matching TRBD1. In germline, CDR1 is LNHNV, CDR2 YYDKDF (reference sequence). The CDR3 is 14 residues long. The V gene end was trimmed by 3 bases and the J gene end by 3 bases; junction bases not matched to a gene: 4. CDR3 protein: CATSSNQGDTEAFF. The CDR3, as DNA: TGTGCCACCAGCAGCAATCAGGGGGACACTGAAGCTTTCTTT.

Concerning this clonotype: At one of its ends the junction is not consistent with the germline gene, which may arise from a read error. The chain has TRBV19 and TRBJ2-7; D may be TRBD1 (5 bases). This CDR3 region has 14 residues. Germline assignment: CDR1 LNHDA and CDR2 SQIVND (reference sequence). The CDR3 sequence is CASSLDNLSYGQYF. The CDR3 DNA reads as TGTGCCAGTAGTCTGGACAACCTTTCCTACGGGCAGTACTTC. Using reference TRBV19 and TRBJ2-7 for the parts outside the CDR3, the full variable domain is DGGITQSPKYLFRKEGQNVTLSCEQNLNHDAMYWYRQDPGQGLRLIYYSQIVNDFQKGDIAEGYSVSREKKESFPLTVTSAQKNPTAFYLCASSLDNLSYGQYFGPGTRLTVT.

The sample holds many counts of this clonotype. The V and J genes are TRBV2 and TRBJ1-1, with D uncertain. The germline CDR1 and CDR2 sequences are SNHLY and FYNNEI. This CDR3 has 12 residues. Trimming left V 2 bases short and J 1 base short, with 2 bases between. This CDR3 is CASSEPNTEAFF. For the CDR3, the DNA is TGTGCCAGCAGTGAACCGAACACTGAAGCTTTCTTT.

This clonotype has more than one count but fewer than ten. This chain joins TRBV9 and TRBJ2-6, with D perhaps being TRBD1 or TRBD2 (6 bases each). V shed 3 bases and J shed 0 bases, with 22 bases lying between them. CDR1 is SGDLS and CDR2 is YYNGEE in the germline V gene. CDR3 length equals 20 residues. The CDR3, as DNA: TGTGCCAGCAGCGCCAATGGCCGGGGGCCCCGGCCCTCTGGGGCCAACGTCCTGACTTTC. This encodes CASSANGRGPRPSGANVLTF.

The gene calls are TRBV20-1 and TRBJ1-1; TRBD1 matches 8 bases. V trimming: 6 bases; J trimming: 10 bases; junction bases outside the gene matches: 13. This CDR3 is built from 13 residues. CDR1 is DFQATT and CDR2 is SNEGSKA in the germline V gene (reference sequence). This CDR3 is CSARDRTGNGAFF. For the CDR3, the DNA is TGCAGTGCACGCGATAGGACAGGGAACGGAGCTTTCTTT.

The chain couples TRBV10-3 to TRBJ1-2, with unresolved D. Germline CDR1 reads ENHRY; CDR2 reads SYGVKD. Deletions cut 0 bases from V and 7 bases from J, with 9 bases between. This CDR3 is 13 amino acids long. The CDR3 here is CAISESQEFGYTF. The CDR3 DNA sequence: TGTGCCATCAGTGAGTCGCAGGAGTTTGGCTACACCTTC.

CDR3 DNA: TGTGCCACCAGTGTGGGGGCTGCCTATGGCTACACCTTC. Its protein product is CATSVGAAYGYTF. The rearrangement uses TRBV24-1 and TRBJ1-2; possibly TRBD1 for D (6 bases). Germline assignment: CDR1 KGHDR and CDR2 SFDVKD. Trimming cost V 5 bases and J 4 bases, with 10 bases left between them. This CDR3 is built from 13 residues.

The sample holds one count of this clonotype. At one end the junction does not follow the germline gene, possibly because of a read error. The rearrangement links TRBV12-3 or TRBV12-4 to TRBJ1-2; D unresolved. The CDR3 covers 13 residues. CDR3 coding DNA: TGTGCCGGCAGTCAAGGACCGAACTATGGCTACACCTTC. This gives the protein CAGSQGPNYGYTF.

Concerning this clonotype: A much larger clone lies a single base off, so this may be a read error. This chain links TRBV24-1 with TRBJ2-1; 8 nucleotides line up with TRBD1. J was trimmed by 6 bases and V by 7 bases; bases with no gene match: 4. Germline loops: CDR1 KGHDR, CDR2 SFDVKD. CDR3 length equals 13 residues. Here the CDR3 DNA reads TGTGCCACCAGCGGGACAGGATGCAATGAGCAGTTCTTC. Amino acid sequence: CATSGTGCNEQFF.

The gene calls are TRBV2 and TRBJ2-7; no clear D. The CDR3 spans 14 residues. CDR1 and CDR2 from the germline V gene are SNHLY and FYNNEI. The V end lost 3 bases, the J end lost 3 bases, and 12 bases lay between the germline ends. CDR3 DNA sequence: TGTGCCAGCAGTGATGTTACGCGCGACTACGAGCAGTACTTC. It encodes CASSDVTRDYEQYF.

This clonotype was counted ten times or more. The J gene is TRBJ1-1, the V gene TRBV18; D unclear. Deletions cut 6 bases from V and 3 bases from J, with 11 bases between. This CDR3 is 13 amino acids long. CDR1 and CDR2 from the germline V gene are KGHSH and LQKENI. The CDR3 DNA follows: TGTGCCAGCTCCCTCCCGGCGGACACTGAAGCTTTCTTT. Its translation is CASSLPADTEAFF.

In this sample, this clonotype turned up many times. V is TRBV7-3 and J is TRBJ1-3; 10 bases align to TRBD1. Germline CDR1 SGHTA, CDR2 FQGTGA. The CDR3 length is 15 residues. With 6 bases clipped from V and 6 bases from J, the junction kept 8 bases outside the gene matches. The CDR3 loop reads CASRIPTGGENTIYF. The CDR3 nucleotides are TGTGCCAGCAGGATACCGACAGGGGGCGAAAACACCATATATTTT.

In its sample, this clonotype was seen many times. The chain recombines TRBV6-5 with TRBJ1-5; the match to TRBD1 covers 10 bases. The V gene's germline CDR1 is MNHEY and CDR2 SVGAGI. The CDR3 covers 14 residues. The V gene end was trimmed by 6 bases and the J gene end by 5 bases; junction bases not matched to a gene: 4. This CDR3 reads CASRRDRGYQPQHF. In DNA, the CDR3 is TGTGCCAGCAGAAGGGACAGGGGCTATCAGCCCCAGCATTTT.

Many counts were recorded for this clonotype. The V and J genes are TRBV6-5 and TRBJ2-3, with unresolved D. The CDR3 is 12 amino acids. Per the germline V gene, CDR1 is MNHEY and CDR2 is SVGAGI. V was trimmed by 6 bases and J by 8 bases, leaving 12 bases between them. The CDR3 nucleotides read TGTGCCAGCAGCCAGACGGTCGGTACGCAGTATTTT. It translates to CASSQTVGTQYF.

This clonotype was seen many times. The CDR3 nucleotides are TGTGCCAGCAGTCTAAGTACAGCCTCCTATAATTCACCCCTCCACTTT. This codes for CASSLSTASYNSPLHF. The chain employs TRBV12-3 or TRBV12-4 and TRBJ1-6; no definite D call. This CDR3 comprises 16 residues. The V end was cut by 5 bases, the J end by 0 bases, with 11 bases between.

The chain uses TRBV14 and TRBJ2-5; D may be TRBD1 (5 bases). Trimming took 4 bases from V and 2 from J, leaving 14 bases between them. From germline, CDR1 is SGHDN and CDR2 FVKESK. CDR3 length equals 15 residues. DNA of the CDR3: TGTGCCAGCAGCCCCAGGCAGGGTTATCAAGAGACCCAGTACTTC. Its translation: CASSPRQGYQETQYF.